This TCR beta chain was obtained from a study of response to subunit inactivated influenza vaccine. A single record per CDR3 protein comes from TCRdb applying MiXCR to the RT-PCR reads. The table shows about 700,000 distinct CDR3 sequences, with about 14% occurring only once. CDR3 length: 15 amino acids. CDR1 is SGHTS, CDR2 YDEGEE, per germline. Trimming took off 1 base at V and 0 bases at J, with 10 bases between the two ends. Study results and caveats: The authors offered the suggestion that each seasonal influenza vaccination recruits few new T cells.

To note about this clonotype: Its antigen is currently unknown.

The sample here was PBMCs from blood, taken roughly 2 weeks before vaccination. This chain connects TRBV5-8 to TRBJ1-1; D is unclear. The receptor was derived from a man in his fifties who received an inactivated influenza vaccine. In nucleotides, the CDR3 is TGTGCCAGCAGCTTGAGCGGAGAACTGAACACTGAAGCTTTCTTT. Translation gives CASSLSGELNTEAFF.